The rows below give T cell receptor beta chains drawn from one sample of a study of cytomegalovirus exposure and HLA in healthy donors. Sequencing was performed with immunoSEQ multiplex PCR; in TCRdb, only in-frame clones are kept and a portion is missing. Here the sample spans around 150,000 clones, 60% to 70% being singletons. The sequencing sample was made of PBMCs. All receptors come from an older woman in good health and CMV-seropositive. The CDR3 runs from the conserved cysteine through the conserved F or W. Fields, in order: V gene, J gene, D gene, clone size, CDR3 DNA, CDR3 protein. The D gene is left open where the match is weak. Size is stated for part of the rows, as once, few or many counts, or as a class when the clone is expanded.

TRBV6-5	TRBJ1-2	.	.	TGTGCCAGCAGTTACTCGGGGGAGGGTCGAGGCGGCTACACCTTC	CASSYSGEGRGGYTF
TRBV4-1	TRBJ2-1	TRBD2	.	TGCGCCAGCGGGACTAGCGGGCCCAACTCCTACAATGAGCAGTTCTTC	CASGTSGPNSYNEQFF
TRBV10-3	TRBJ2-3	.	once	TGTGCCACGGCTAGGGACTTCACGGGGGATACGCAGTATTTT	CATARDFTGDTQYF
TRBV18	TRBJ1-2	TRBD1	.	TGTGCCAGCTCACCAGCATCCCGGACAGGGGGCTATGGCTACACCTTC	CASSPASRTGGYGYTF
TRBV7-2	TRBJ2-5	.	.	TGTGCCAGCAGCTTAGCGCGTGGAGGGCCGGGGGAGACCCAGTACTTC	CASSLARGGPGETQYF
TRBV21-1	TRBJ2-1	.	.	TGTGCCAGCAGCGAGAACAGGGGATCCTACAATGAGCAGTTCTTC	CASSENRGSYNEQFF
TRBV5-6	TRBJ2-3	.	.	TGTGCCAGCAGCCCCGGGACTCTCACAGATACGCAGTATTTT	CASSPGTLTDTQYF
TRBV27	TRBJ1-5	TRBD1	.	TGTGCCAGCAGTTTATCGACAGGGTACGCGCCCCAGCATTTT	CASSLSTGYAPQHF
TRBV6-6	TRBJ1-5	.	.	TGTGCCAGCAGTTACTCAGGAGATCAGCCCCAGCATTTT	CASSYSGDQPQHF
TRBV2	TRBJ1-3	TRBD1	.	TGTGCCAGCGGGCCGGGACAGGGGGCTTCCTACTCTGGAAACACCATATATTTT	CASGPGQGASYSGNTIYF
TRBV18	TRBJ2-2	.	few	TGTGCCAGCTCACAGAGCTACACCGGGGAGCTGTTTTTT	CASSQSYTGELFF
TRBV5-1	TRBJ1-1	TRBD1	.	TGCGCCAGCAGCTTTAAGGGGGCGCTCCCCGAAGCTTTCTTT	CASSFKGALPEAFF
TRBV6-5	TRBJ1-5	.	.	TGTGCCAGCAGCAGACATAGCAATCAGCCCCAGCATTTT	CASSRHSNQPQHF
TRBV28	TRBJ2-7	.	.	TGTGCCAGCAGTTTGGAGAGGGCTAGGACCTTCTACGAGCAGTACTTC	CASSLERARTFYEQYF
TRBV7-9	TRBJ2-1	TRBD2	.	TGTGCCAGCAGCTTTGTCTCTAGCGGGAGTATGAATGAGCAGTTCTTC	CASSFVSSGSMNEQFF